This TCR beta chain was captured in a study of T cells in Graves' hyperthyroidism and ophthalmopathy. Study-level points and caveats: Blood shared most expanded thyroid clonotypes above 0.001.

This clonotype was counted a few times. Its antigen is unidentified. The CDR3 regions of TCR beta were amplified from RNA transcripts. HTBI primers drove first-round RT-PCR of the TCR CDR3. TCRdb itself ran the multiplex PCR reads through MiXCR, one entry per CDR3 protein. The data hold around 300,000 distinct CDR3 sequences, with roughly an eighth observed a single time. The CDR3 extends over 13 amino acids. J was trimmed by 4 bases and V by 3 bases; bases with no gene match: 2. Germline V gene sequence: CDR1 SEHNR, CDR2 FQNEAQ (reference sequence). Graves' hyperthyroidism was deemed stable given no ophthalmopathy progression within 18 months.

The sample was blood. The clonotype was recovered from a woman in her thirties or forties with Graves' hyperthyroidism. V and J are TRBV7-9 and TRBJ2-7; 8 nucleotides agree with TRBD1. CDR3 sequence: CASSFRGLYEQYF. The CDR3 DNA sequence: TGTGCCAGCAGCTTCAGGGGGCTTTACGAGCAGTACTTC.